This is a list of T cell receptor beta chains from one sample in a study of shared clonotypes between healthy human individuals. Clones were sequenced by immunoSEQ multiplex PCR, and TCRdb holds only the in-frame ones, with some missing. This sample has 500,000 to 650,000 clones; around 81% occur once, and the top ten carry around 13%. The specimen was PBMCs. The origin of the receptors is a woman in her 40s in good health. Some clones in this sample may be carry-over from other donors' samples. Both conserved end residues are trimmed from each CDR3. The D gene is left open where the match is weak.

d_call | v_call | cdr3_length | cdr3_aa
TRBD1 | TRBV30 | 11 | AWVRQGDYGYT
TRBD2 | TRBV18 | 13 | ASSPGQGGQNIQY
TRBD2 | TRBV7-9 | 12 | ASRISGRASEQY
- | TRBV6-4 | 13 | ASSSDSGAVGELF
- | TRBV11-2 | 11 | ASSPIRSTEAF
- | TRBV19 | 12 | ASSIGPQGNIQY
TRBD2 | TRBV7-7 | 11 | ASGGSGQETQY
- | TRBV6-1 | 12 | ASSPRRDRGEQY
- | TRBV30 | 12 | AWSVEEMGDTQY
- | TRBV4-2 | 12 | ASSQEAGAYGYT
TRBD2 | TRBV5-6 | 15 | ASSQGLALSSYNEQF
- | TRBV4-3 | 16 | ASSQFSGRGGMTYGYT
TRBD2 | TRBV9 | 13 | ASSQTSGTHNEQF
TRBD1 | TRBV5-6 | 14 | ASSLASGTAPYEQY